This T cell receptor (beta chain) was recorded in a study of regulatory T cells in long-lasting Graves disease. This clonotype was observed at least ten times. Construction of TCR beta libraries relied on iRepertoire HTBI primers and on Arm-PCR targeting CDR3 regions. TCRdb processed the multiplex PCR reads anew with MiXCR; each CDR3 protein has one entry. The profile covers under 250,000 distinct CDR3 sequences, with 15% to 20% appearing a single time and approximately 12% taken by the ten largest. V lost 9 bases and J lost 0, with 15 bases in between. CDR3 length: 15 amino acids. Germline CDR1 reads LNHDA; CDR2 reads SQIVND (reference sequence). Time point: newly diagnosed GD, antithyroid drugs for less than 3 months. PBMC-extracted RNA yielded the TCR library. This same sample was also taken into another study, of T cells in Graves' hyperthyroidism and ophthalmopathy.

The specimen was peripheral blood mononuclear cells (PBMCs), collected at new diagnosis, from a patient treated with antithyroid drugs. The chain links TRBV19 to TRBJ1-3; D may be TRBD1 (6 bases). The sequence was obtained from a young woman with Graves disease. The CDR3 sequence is CASFQQGNSGNTIYF. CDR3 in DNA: TGTGCCAGCTTTCAACAGGGAAACTCTGGAAACACCATATATTTT.